The sequence of this T cell receptor beta chain was determined in a study of OX40 agonist ivuxolimab in advanced cancers. On the study more broadly: Dose-escalation patients' cancers were hepatocellular carcinoma, melanoma, renal cell or head and neck cancer. The mean age was around 56 years, ranging from about 20 to 90, with under 90% of participants male.

The V end lost 2 bases, the J end lost 1 base, and 21 bases lay between the germline ends. The length of the CDR3 is 18 residues. CDR1 SGHVS and CDR2 FQNEAQ come from the germline V gene. About this clone: Antigen specificity is unknown.

Only in-frame clones appear in the TCRdb table, and some are missing; sequencing was by immunoSEQ multiplex PCR. The sample contains approximately 68,000 clones, 80% to 95% of which appear only once. Study-wide findings and caveats: Low levels of normalized T-cell clonal expansion also appeared in some nonresponders.

Sequences were derived from CD4+ or CD8+ T cells sorted from blood, sampled in a trial of the OX40 agonist ivuxolimab. This TCR was recovered from an adult with an advanced solid tumor such as melanoma, head and neck, liver or kidney cancer. The chain recombines TRBV7-8 with TRBJ2-7, with D possibly TRBD1 on 7 matching bases. The CDR3 DNA is TGTGCCAGCAGCTTAATTCGGACAGGAGGGTTTGAGTCCTACGAGCAGTACTTC. Translation: CASSLIRTGGFESYEQYF. Full variable domain (missing parts from reference TRBV7-8 and TRBJ2-7): GAGVSQSPRYKVAKRGQDVALRCDPISGHVSLFWYQQALGQGPEFLTYFQNEAQLDKSGLPSDRFFAERPEGSVSTLKIQRTQQEDSAVYLCASSLIRTGGFESYEQYFGPGTRLTVT.